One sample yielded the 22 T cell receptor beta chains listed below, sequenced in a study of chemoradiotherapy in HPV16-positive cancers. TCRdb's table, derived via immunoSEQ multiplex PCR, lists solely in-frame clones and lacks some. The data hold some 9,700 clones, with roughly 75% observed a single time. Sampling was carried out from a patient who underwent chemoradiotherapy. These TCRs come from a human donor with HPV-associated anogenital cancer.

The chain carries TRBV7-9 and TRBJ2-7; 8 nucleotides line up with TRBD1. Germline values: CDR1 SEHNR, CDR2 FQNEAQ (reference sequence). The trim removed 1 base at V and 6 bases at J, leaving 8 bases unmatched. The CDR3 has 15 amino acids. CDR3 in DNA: TGTGCCAGCAGCTTAGTTTCCTCCGGACAGGGCGAGCAGTACTTC. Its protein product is CASSLVSSGQGEQYF.

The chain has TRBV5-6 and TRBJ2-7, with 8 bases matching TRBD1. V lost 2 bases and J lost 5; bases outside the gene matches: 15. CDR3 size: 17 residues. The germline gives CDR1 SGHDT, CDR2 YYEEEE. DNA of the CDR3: TGTGCCAGCAGCTTTACGGGGGTTGGCAGGGGGCTGCACGAGCAGTACTTC. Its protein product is CASSFTGVGRGLHEQYF. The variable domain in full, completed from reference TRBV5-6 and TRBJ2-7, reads DAGVTQSPTHLIKTRGQQVTLRCSPKSGHDTVSWYQQALGQGPQFIFQYYEEEERQRGNFPDRFSGHQFPNYSSELNVNALLLGDSALYLCASSFTGVGRGLHEQYFGPGTRLTVT.

CDR3 sequence: CATSKPTAPHEQYF. CDR3 DNA sequence: TGTGCCACCAGCAAACCCACAGCGCCCCACGAGCAGTACTTC. The chain is built from TRBV15 and TRBJ2-7; no definite D call. The V gene's germline CDR1 is LNHNV and CDR2 YYDKDF (reference sequence). Trimming shortened V by 4 bases and J by 5 bases, and 15 bases separated the two germline ends. The CDR3 loop spans 14 amino acids.

In DNA form, the CDR3 reads TGTGCCAGCAGTCCTCGTCGGCAAGCGGGGTACCAAGAGACCCAGTACTTC. Residues: CASSPRRQAGYQETQYF. V usage is TRBV28 and J usage is TRBJ2-5; TRBD2 matches 7 bases. The CDR3 has 17 residues. CDR1 is MDHEN and CDR2 is SYDVKM in the germline V gene. J lost 0 bases, V lost 5 bases, and 12 bases had no gene match.

This CDR3 is CASSQNTGGNTGELFF. CDR3 coding DNA: TGTGCCAGCAGCCAAAACACGGGGGGTAACACCGGGGAGCTGTTTTTT. This sequence joins TRBV4-2 and TRBJ2-2; 7 bases fit TRBD2. Germline V gene sequence: CDR1 LGHNA, CDR2 YNFKEQ. The CDR3 has 16 residues. V lost 2 bases to trimming and J lost 2 bases; unmatched junction nucleotides: 5.

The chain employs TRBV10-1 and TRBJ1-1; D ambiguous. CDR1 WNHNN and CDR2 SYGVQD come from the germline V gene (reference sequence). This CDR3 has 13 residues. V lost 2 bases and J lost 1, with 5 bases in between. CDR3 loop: CASSENQNTEAFF. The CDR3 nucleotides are TGCGCCAGCAGTGAGAATCAGAACACTGAAGCTTTCTTT.

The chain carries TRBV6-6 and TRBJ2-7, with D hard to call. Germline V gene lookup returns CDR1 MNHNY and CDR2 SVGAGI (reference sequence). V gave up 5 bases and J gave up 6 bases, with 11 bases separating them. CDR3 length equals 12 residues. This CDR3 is CASSHLAPEQYF. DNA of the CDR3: TGTGCCAGCAGTCATTTGGCTCCCGAGCAGTACTTC.

CDR3 DNA sequence: TGCGCCAGCAGCCAAGATCGAATGGCAGACCTCTACGGCTACACCTTC. Protein: CASSQDRMADLYGYTF. This chain connects TRBV4-3 to TRBJ1-2; D ambiguous. The germline CDR1 and CDR2 sequences are LGHNA and YSLEER. The CDR3 is 16 amino acids. With 0 bases removed from V and 8 bases from J, the gap between germline ends came to 19 bases.

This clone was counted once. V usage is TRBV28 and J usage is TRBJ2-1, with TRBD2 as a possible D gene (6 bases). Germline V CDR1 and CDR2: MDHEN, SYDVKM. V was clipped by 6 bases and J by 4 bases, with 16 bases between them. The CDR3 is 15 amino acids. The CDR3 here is CASRMAGSPYNEQFF. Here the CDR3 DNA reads TGTGCCAGCAGGATGGCGGGGTCACCTTACAATGAGCAGTTCTTC.

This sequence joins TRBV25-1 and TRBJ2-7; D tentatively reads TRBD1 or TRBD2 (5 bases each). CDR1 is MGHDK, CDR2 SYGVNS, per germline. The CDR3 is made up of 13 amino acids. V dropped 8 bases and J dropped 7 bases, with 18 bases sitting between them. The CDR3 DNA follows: TGTGCCAGCCTAAGGGACGGCGCCGGTGAGCAGTACTTC. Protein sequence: CASLRDGAGEQYF.

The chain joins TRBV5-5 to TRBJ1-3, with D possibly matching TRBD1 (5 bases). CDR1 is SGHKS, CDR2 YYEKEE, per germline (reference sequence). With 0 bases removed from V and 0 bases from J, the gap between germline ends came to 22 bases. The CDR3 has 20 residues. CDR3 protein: CASSLGRGFSNRLSGNTIYF. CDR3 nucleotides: TGTGCCAGCAGCTTGGGTCGGGGCTTTTCGAATCGCCTCTCTGGAAACACCATATATTTT.

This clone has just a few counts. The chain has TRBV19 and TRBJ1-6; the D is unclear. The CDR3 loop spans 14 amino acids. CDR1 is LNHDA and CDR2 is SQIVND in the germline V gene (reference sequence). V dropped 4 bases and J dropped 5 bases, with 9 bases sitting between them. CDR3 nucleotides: TGTGCCAGTAGTAGTCGAGGTGATAATTCACCCCTCCACTTT. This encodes CASSSRGDNSPLHF.

CDR3 protein: CASSGDKISGNTIYF. CDR3 in DNA: TGCGCCAGCAGTGGGGACAAAATCTCTGGAAACACCATATATTTT. This chain joins TRBV10-1 and TRBJ1-3, with D possibly TRBD1 on 6 matching bases. V dropped 4 bases and J dropped 0 bases, with 10 bases sitting between them. The CDR3 is 15 amino acids. Germline V CDR1 and CDR2: WNHNN, SYGVQD (reference sequence).

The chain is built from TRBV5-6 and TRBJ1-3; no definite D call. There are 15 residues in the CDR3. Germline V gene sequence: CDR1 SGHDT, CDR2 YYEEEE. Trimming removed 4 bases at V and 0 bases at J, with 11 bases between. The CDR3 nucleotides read TGTGCCAGCAGCCTTGGTCTTTTCTCTGGAAACACCATATATTTT. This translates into CASSLGLFSGNTIYF.

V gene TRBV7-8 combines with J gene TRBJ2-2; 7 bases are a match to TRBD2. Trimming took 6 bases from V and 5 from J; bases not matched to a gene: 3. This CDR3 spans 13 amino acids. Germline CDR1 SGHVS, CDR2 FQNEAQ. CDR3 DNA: TGTGCCAGCAGGGTCGGGGGGACCGGGGAGCTGTTTTTT. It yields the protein CASRVGGTGELFF.

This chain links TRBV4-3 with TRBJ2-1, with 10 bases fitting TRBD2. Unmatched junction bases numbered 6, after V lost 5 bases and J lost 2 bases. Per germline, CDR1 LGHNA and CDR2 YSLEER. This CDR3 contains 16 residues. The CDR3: CASSSSGGLTYNEQFF. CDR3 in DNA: TGCGCCAGCAGCTCTAGCGGGGGCCTTACCTACAATGAGCAGTTCTTC.

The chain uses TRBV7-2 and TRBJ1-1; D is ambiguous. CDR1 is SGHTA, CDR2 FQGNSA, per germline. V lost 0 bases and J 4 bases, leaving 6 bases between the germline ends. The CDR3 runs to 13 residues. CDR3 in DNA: TGTGCCAGCAGCTTAGCTGGCCCCACTGAAGCTTTCTTT. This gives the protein CASSLAGPTEAFF. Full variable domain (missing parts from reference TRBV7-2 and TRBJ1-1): GAGVSQSPSNKVTEKGKDVELRCDPISGHTALYWYRQSLGQGLEFLIYFQGNSAPDKSGLPSDRFSAERTGGSVSTLTIQRTQQEDSAVYLCASSLAGPTEAFFGQGTRLTVV.

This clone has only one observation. The CDR3 protein is CASSGQQGTEAFF. DNA of the CDR3: TGTGCCAGCAGCGGCCAACAGGGGACTGAAGCTTTCTTT. The V call is TRBV9, the J call TRBJ1-1, with 7 bases aligning to TRBD1. Looked up from germline, CDR1 is SGDLS and CDR2 is YYNGEE. The CDR3 covers 13 residues. V shed 3 bases, J shed 5 bases, and the junction held 4 bases outside the gene matches.

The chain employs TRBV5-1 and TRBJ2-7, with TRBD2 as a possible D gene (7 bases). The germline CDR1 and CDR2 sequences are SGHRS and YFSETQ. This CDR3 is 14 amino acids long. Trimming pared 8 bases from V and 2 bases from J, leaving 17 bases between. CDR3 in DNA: TGCGCCAGTACAGAAGGGGGGGTCACCTACGAGCAGTACTTC. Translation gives CASTEGGVTYEQYF.

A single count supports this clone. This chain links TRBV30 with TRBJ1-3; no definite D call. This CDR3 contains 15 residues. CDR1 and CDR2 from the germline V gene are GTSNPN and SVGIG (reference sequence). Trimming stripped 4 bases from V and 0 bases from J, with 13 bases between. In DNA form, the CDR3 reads TGTGCCTGGAATATCCAGACGGACTCTGGAAACACCATATATTTT. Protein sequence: CAWNIQTDSGNTIYF.

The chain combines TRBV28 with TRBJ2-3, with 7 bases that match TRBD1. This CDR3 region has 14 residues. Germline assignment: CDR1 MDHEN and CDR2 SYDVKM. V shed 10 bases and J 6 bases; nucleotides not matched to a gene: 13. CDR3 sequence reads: CATTGTDTGDTQYF. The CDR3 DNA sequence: TGTGCCACCACCGGGACAGACACCGGGGATACGCAGTATTTT.

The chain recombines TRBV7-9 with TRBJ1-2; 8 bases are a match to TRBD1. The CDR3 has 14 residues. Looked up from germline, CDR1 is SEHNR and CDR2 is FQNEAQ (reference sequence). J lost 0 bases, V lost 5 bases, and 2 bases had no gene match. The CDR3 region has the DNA TGTGCCAGCAGCCCGACAGGGGCTAACTATGGCTACACCTTC. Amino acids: CASSPTGANYGYTF.